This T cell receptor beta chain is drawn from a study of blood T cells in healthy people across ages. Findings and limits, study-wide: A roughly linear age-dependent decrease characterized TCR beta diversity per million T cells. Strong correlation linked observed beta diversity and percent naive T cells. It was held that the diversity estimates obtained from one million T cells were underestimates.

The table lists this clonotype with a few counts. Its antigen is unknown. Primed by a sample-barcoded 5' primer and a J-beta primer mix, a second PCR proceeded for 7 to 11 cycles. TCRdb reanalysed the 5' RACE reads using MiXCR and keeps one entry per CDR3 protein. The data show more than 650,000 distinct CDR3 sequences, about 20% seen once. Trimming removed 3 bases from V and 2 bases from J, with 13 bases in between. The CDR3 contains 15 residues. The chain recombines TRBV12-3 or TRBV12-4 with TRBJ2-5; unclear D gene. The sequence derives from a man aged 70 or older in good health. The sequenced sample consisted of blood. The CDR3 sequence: CASSLIHHRQETQYF. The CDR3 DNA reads TGTGCCAGCAGTTTGATTCATCACAGACAAGAGACCCAGTACTTC.